A selection of T cell receptor beta chains follows, all from one sample in a study of beta chain features in type 1 diabetes. Repertoires were generated with immunoSEQ multiplex PCR, while TCRdb's copy carries only in-frame clones and drops some. The table lists 300,000 to 350,000 clones, around 7.6% of them singletons. Material: central memory CD4+ T cells from blood. The receptors shown here come from a woman between 18 and 29 years old in good health. Each CDR3 is given with its conserved first and last residue. Size values are once, few and many counts, or a class for expanded clones, and some rows have none.

cdr3_aa j_call clone_size v_call
CSGKDGRGYTF TRBJ1-2 NA TRBV29-1
CASSYTQGTYEQYF TRBJ2-7 few TRBV6-5
CASSATGGRQPQHF TRBJ1-5 few TRBV2
CASSTASQGWHQPQHF TRBJ1-5 few TRBV7-8
CASGRGNYGYTF TRBJ1-2 NA TRBV11-2
CASSLDTSTDTQYF TRBJ2-3 few TRBV5-1
CASSQNRAGVVSGNTIYF TRBJ1-3 few TRBV4-3
CASSLHYGYTF TRBJ1-2 few TRBV7-2
CASSYGEGSYEQYF TRBJ2-7 few TRBV6-5
CAISESGDSHYEQYF TRBJ2-7 few TRBV10-3
CASSPTRDEQFF TRBJ2-1 few TRBV18
CASNRDLNTEAFF TRBJ1-1 few TRBV2
CSVVEGSYNEQFF TRBJ2-1 NA TRBV29-1
CASTGQVGETQYF TRBJ2-5 NA TRBV7-2
CASSEGQSSGNTIYF TRBJ1-3 NA TRBV7-9
CAISGLAGGATGELFF TRBJ2-2 NA TRBV10-3
CASSHGQGVLNEQFF TRBJ2-1 many TRBV4-3
CASSLGGNPDTQYF TRBJ2-3 NA TRBV11-3
CASRAAYGYTF TRBJ1-2 few TRBV6-5
CASRGTRGNEAFF TRBJ1-1 NA TRBV25-1
CASSKLRAGGLPNTEAFF TRBJ1-1 NA TRBV21-1
CASSPSQGDQPQHF TRBJ1-5 NA TRBV18
CASSPTVVAHQPQHF TRBJ1-5 NA TRBV18
CASSQESNQPQHF TRBJ1-5 NA TRBV14
CASSARDGRTEAFF TRBJ1-1 few TRBV19
CASSSNTGGLQPQHF TRBJ1-5 few TRBV6-5
CAISPPQGGRGEQFF TRBJ2-1 few TRBV10-3
CATNPVGQDYNEQFF TRBJ2-1 NA TRBV4-3
CASSMTGFWGETQYF TRBJ2-5 few TRBV6-5
CASNPSGSNEQYF TRBJ2-7 few TRBV2
CASSLSGSTDTQYF TRBJ2-3 few TRBV7-8
CASRGWGGTDTQYF TRBJ2-3 few TRBV28
CASSATQGQPQHF TRBJ1-5 NA TRBV28
CASSLSNSGSFLETQYF TRBJ2-5 NA TRBV7-9
CASSPTTGEDTQYF TRBJ2-3 few TRBV4-2
CASSFFPADNYGYTF TRBJ1-2 few TRBV7-7
CASSFGLAQETQYF TRBJ2-5 NA TRBV5-4
CASSQVGREDRELFF TRBJ2-2 few TRBV4-2
CASRHSGENYGYTF TRBJ1-2 NA TRBV28
CASSTTPGTSDF TRBJ2-7 few TRBV2
CASIPGTGESDTQYF TRBJ2-3 NA TRBV28
CASSVGWVSGANVLTF TRBJ2-6 few TRBV9
CASRTGASNQPQHF TRBJ1-5 few TRBV6-5
CASSVEIAGGRETQYF TRBJ2-5 NA TRBV9
CASSRTGTNGDEQFF TRBJ2-1 NA TRBV7-6
CASSPNAETQYF TRBJ2-5 many TRBV18
CASSLVEGSGEQYF TRBJ2-7 few TRBV7-2
CASSLDRGTDTQYF TRBJ2-3 NA TRBV4-2
CASSSGSYEQYF TRBJ2-7 NA TRBV27
CASSHQDRGLYEQYF TRBJ2-7 many TRBV4-2
CASSVGQGTDTQYF TRBJ2-3 NA TRBV4-2
CATSKDRARYEQYF TRBJ2-7 few TRBV15
CASSLGSPRQVENGYTF TRBJ1-2 NA TRBV5-4
CASALGTNTGELFF TRBJ2-2 NA TRBV2
CSVLTQETQYF TRBJ2-5 NA TRBV20-1